The 12 T cell receptor beta chains listed next were all sequenced from one sample in a study of T cells in Graves' hyperthyroidism and ophthalmopathy. From RNA transcripts, TCR beta CDR3 regions were amplified. The primer set for the first-round RT-PCR of the TCR CDR3 was HTBI. TCRdb used MiXCR to reprocess the multiplex PCR reads, holding one entry per CDR3 protein. The repertoire holds about 500,000 distinct CDR3 sequences, with 40% to 50% as singletons. Source material: peripheral blood or thyroid tissue (not recorded which). These receptors all come from an adult woman with Graves' disease, either hyperthyroidism or ophthalmopathy (not recorded which).

This clonotype was observed at least ten times. The V gene is TRBV20-1, the J gene TRBJ2-7; D could derive from TRBD1 or TRBD2 (6 bases each). Between the trimmed V and J ends, which lost 6 bases and 2 bases, there was a span of 14 bases. The CDR3 extends over 13 amino acids. CDR1 and CDR2 from the germline V gene are DFQATT and SNEGSKA (reference sequence). DNA of the CDR3: TGCAGTGCCACCCGGGGGCTTCCCTACGAGCAGTACTTC. As protein: CSATRGLPYEQYF.

This clonotype was picked up many times. The chain combines TRBV9 with TRBJ2-2, with D hard to call. V lost 4 bases to trimming and J lost 4 bases, with 14 bases between them. There are 15 residues in the CDR3. Germline-derived CDR1 and CDR2 are SGDLS and YYNGEE. The CDR3 DNA sequence: TGTGCCAGCAGCACGTTGGATTCGATCACCGGGGAGCTGTTTTTT. This sequence encodes CASSTLDSITGELFF.

This clonotype has a count of ten or more. This sequence joins TRBV4-3 and TRBJ1-2; 8 bases are a match to TRBD1. The CDR3 runs 14 residues. V lost 0 bases to trimming and J lost 8 bases; unmatched junction nucleotides: 5. Per the germline V gene, CDR1 is LGHNA and CDR2 is YSLEER. DNA of the CDR3: TGCGCCAGCAGCCAAGAGGACAGGGTAAAGGGCTACACCTTC. Its protein is CASSQEDRVKGYTF.

This sequence joins TRBV25-1 and TRBJ1-5; D remains ambiguous. This CDR3 region has 15 residues. With 4 bases removed from V and 0 bases from J, the gap between germline ends came to 10 bases. The V gene's germline CDR1 is MGHDK and CDR2 SYGVNS. CDR3 region: CASSARGSSNQPQHF. The CDR3 DNA sequence: TGTGCCAGCAGTGCTAGAGGGAGTAGCAATCAGCCCCAGCATTTT.

The chain has TRBV2 and TRBJ2-2; TRBD2 matches 9 bases. The CDR3 spans 16 residues. With 5 bases clipped from V and 8 bases from J, the junction kept 12 bases outside the gene matches. Germline V lookup: CDR1 SNHLY, CDR2 FYNNEI. The CDR3 DNA sequence: TGTGCCAGCAGTCGATTCTCCGGGGGACTAGCAGGGGAGCTGTTTTTT. Amino acids: CASSRFSGGLAGELFF. The full variable domain, rest sourced from reference TRBV2 and TRBJ2-2, is EPEVTQTPSHQVTQMGQEVILRCVPISNHLYFYWYRQILGQKVEFLVSFYNNEISEKSEIFDDQFSVERPDGSNFTLKIRSTKLEDSAMYFCASSRFSGGLAGELFFGEGSRLTVL.

The rearrangement uses TRBV2 and TRBJ1-2; tentatively, D is TRBD1 (6 bases). This CDR3 has 13 amino acids. Per the germline V gene, CDR1 is SNHLY and CDR2 is FYNNEI. The V and J ends lost 9 bases and 2 bases respectively, with 13 bases between them. This chain's CDR3 is CASHGTFNYGYTF. The DNA of the CDR3 is TGTGCCAGTCACGGGACATTCAACTATGGCTACACCTTC.

About this clonotype itself: A much larger clone differs from this one at a single base, so this may be a read error. The V and J genes are TRBV5-1 and TRBJ2-5; D call uncertain. V was trimmed by 0 bases and J by 5 bases, leaving 8 bases between them. The CDR3 is 13 amino acids. Germline CDR1 SGHRS, CDR2 YFSETQ. The CDR3 loop reads CASSLVNSETQYF. The CDR3 DNA is TGCGCCAGCAGCTTGGTAAATTCGGAGACCCAGTACTTC.

The CDR3: CSAGRTGTPTEAFF. The CDR3 nucleotides read TGCAGCGCCGGACGGACAGGGACACCGACTGAAGCTTTCTTT. The chain joins TRBV29-1 to TRBJ1-1, with TRBD1 identical over 8 bases. Germline V gives CDR1 SQVTM, CDR2 ANQGSEA. Trimming cost V 7 bases and J 5 bases; bases outside gene matches: 12. The CDR3 sequence is 14 residues long.

The CDR3 coding sequence is TGTGCCAGCGTACAACTTGGAGGGGAAGCTTTCTTT. It codes for CASVQLGGEAFF. The chain combines TRBV6-5 with TRBJ1-1; no firm D call. V lost 8 bases and J 8 bases, leaving 15 bases between the germline ends. Germline V CDR1 and CDR2: MNHEY, SVGAGI. This CDR3 is built from 12 residues.

This clonotype was found many times. The gene calls are TRBV10-3 and TRBJ1-5; D not resolved. The CDR3 loop spans 11 amino acids. V shed 6 bases and J shed 7 bases, with 7 bases lying between them. The germline V gene has CDR1 ENHRY and CDR2 SYGVKD. The CDR3: CAIRGGQPQHF. In DNA, the CDR3 is TGTGCCATCAGGGGAGGACAGCCCCAGCATTTT.

This clonotype was observed a handful of times. A read error may be the cause here, since a much bigger clone is one base away. The chain carries TRBV7-9 and TRBJ1-5, with D perhaps matching TRBD1 (6 bases). V was pared by 5 bases and J by 0 bases, with 17 bases between. The CDR3 is 17 amino acids. In germline, CDR1 is SEHNR, CDR2 FQNEAQ (reference sequence). This CDR3 reads CASSPGQPNYSNQPQHF. In DNA, the CDR3 is TGTGCCAGCAGCCCCGGACAGCCGAATTATAGCAATCAGCCCCAGCATTTT.

This clonotype appeared many times. Written as DNA, the CDR3 is TGTGCCATCAGTGAGTCTACGGGGGCGTCCTACGAGCAGTACTTC. It yields the protein CAISESTGASYEQYF. The rearrangement links TRBV10-3 to TRBJ2-7; D is possibly TRBD1 or TRBD2 (6 bases each). The V gene's germline CDR1 is ENHRY and CDR2 SYGVKD. The CDR3 has 15 residues. V was pared by 0 bases and J by 1 base, with 10 bases between.